One and the same sample provided the 20 T cell receptor beta chains below, sequenced in a study of blood T cell repertoires in COVID-19. The table came from immunoSEQ multiplex PCR; TCRdb's copy has only in-frame clones and leaves some out. This sample has 250,000 to 350,000 clones, with roughly nine tenths found just once. The material sequenced was peripheral blood. The receptors here all came from a woman aged 45-65 years who had recovered from COVID-19.

J is TRBJ1-2 and V is TRBV28, with TRBD1 matching over 7 bases. Trimming removed 3 bases from V and 7 bases from J; junction bases left unmatched: 8. This CDR3 is built from 14 residues. In germline, CDR1 is MDHEN, CDR2 SYDVKM. This CDR3 reads CASSLLGTVGGYTF. The CDR3 DNA reads TGTGCCAGCAGTTTGCTAGGGACAGTCGGTGGCTACACCTTC.

The rearrangement joins TRBV23-1 to TRBJ2-1, with D maybe TRBD1 (6 bases). TRBV23-1 is recorded as an ORF, its role being uncertain. This CDR3 has 15 residues. The V and J ends lost 11 bases and 4 bases respectively, with 21 bases between them. The CDR3 is CAGGLNRERYNEQFF. Here the CDR3 DNA reads TGCGCCGGCGGGTTAAACAGGGAGAGGTACAATGAGCAGTTCTTC.

The chain combines TRBV10-1 with TRBJ1-1; D ambiguous. The CDR3 is 13 amino acids. The V and J ends lost 8 bases and 1 base respectively, with 11 bases between them. CDR1 WNHNN and CDR2 SYGVQD come from the germline V gene (reference sequence). CDR3 sequence (DNA): TGCGCCAGCTGGAGGGTAACGAACACTGAAGCTTTCTTT. Translated, it gives CASWRVTNTEAFF.

The chain recombines TRBV5-5 with TRBJ2-7, with D possibly matching TRBD1 (5 bases). Germline-derived CDR1 and CDR2 are SGHKS and YYEKEE (reference sequence). This CDR3 contains 13 residues. V shed 2 bases and J shed 3 bases, with 9 bases lying between them. CDR3 sequence (DNA): TGTGCCAGCAGCTTAGGGGAAAACTACGAGCAGTACTTC. It encodes CASSLGENYEQYF.

V is TRBV24-1 and J is TRBJ2-2; 7 nucleotides match TRBD1. Germline V gene lookup returns CDR1 KGHDR and CDR2 SFDVKD. V lost 7 bases, J lost 3 bases, and 7 bases stayed unmatched. The CDR3 sequence is 15 residues long. This CDR3 is CATRKGGADTGELFF. Written as DNA, the CDR3 is TGTGCCACCAGAAAAGGGGGCGCCGACACCGGGGAGCTGTTTTTT.

This clone was observed a single time. This chain joins TRBV28 and TRBJ2-1, with 10 bases matching TRBD2. The junction had 9 bases not matched to a gene; V was cut back by 6 bases and J by 1 base. CDR3 size: 17 residues. CDR1 MDHEN and CDR2 SYDVKM come from the germline V gene. DNA for the CDR3: TGTGCCAGCAGACCTCCCGGACTAGCGGATTCCTACAATGAGCAGTTCTTC. Protein sequence: CASRPPGLADSYNEQFF.

The table lists this clone with a count of one. The chain joins TRBV14 to TRBJ1-2; 7 bases match TRBD1. From germline, CDR1 is SGHDN and CDR2 FVKESK. The CDR3 is made up of 12 amino acids. V lost 5 bases to trimming and J lost 5 bases; unmatched junction nucleotides: 2. DNA for the CDR3: TGTGCCAGCAGCTCAGGGGGATATGGCTACACCTTC. Translation: CASSSGGYGYTF.

The chain recombines TRBV10-3 with TRBJ1-5, with a possible D match to TRBD1 (5 bases). The germline V gene encodes CDR1 ENHRY and CDR2 SYGVKD. V lost 1 base and J 4 bases, leaving 11 bases between the germline ends. The CDR3 totals 15 residues. The CDR3 bases are TGTGCCATCAGTGAGTACGGGGGAACTAATCAGCCCCAGCATTTT. Its protein is CAISEYGGTNQPQHF.

This clone has more than one count but fewer than ten. The V gene is TRBV10-3, the J gene TRBJ1-1; 10 bases are a match to TRBD1. The trim removed 6 bases at V and 8 bases at J, leaving 12 bases unmatched. This CDR3 spans 15 amino acids. Per germline, CDR1 ENHRY and CDR2 SYGVKD. The DNA for the CDR3 is TGTGCCATCAGGGGGGACAGGGGCCATCTCGCAGAAGCTTTCTTT. Residues: CAIRGDRGHLAEAFF.

The chain combines TRBV6-2 or TRBV6-3 with TRBJ2-3; the match to TRBD2 covers 9 bases. The CDR3 sequence is 18 residues long. Unmatched junction bases numbered 12, after V lost 3 bases and J lost 2 bases. Per the germline V gene, CDR1 is MNHEY and CDR2 is SVGEGT. The CDR3 DNA sequence: TGTGCCAGCAGTTATCGGCGGGGGGGCCCTTTCCCCACAGATACGCAGTATTTT. Encoded protein: CASSYRRGGPFPTDTQYF.

This chain joins TRBV7-2 and TRBJ1-2, with 7 bases that match TRBD1. With V trimmed by 4 bases and J by 8 bases, 4 bases remained unmatched. CDR1 and CDR2 (germline): SGHTA, FQGNSA. CDR3 length: 12 residues. CDR3 nucleotide sequence: TGTGCCAGCAGCTACAGGGGACGGGGCTACACCTTC. Translated: CASSYRGRGYTF.

The chain recombines TRBV27 with TRBJ1-5; 11 bases map to TRBD1. Germline trimming cut 5 bases from V and 9 bases from J; bases unmatched to any gene: 9. Germline V gene data show CDR1 as MNHEY and CDR2 as SMNVEV (reference sequence). The CDR3 sequence is 15 residues long. CDR3 DNA sequence: TGTGCCAGCAGTCTTGGGACAGGGGGAGGTCGGCCCCAGCATTTT. It specifies CASSLGTGGGRPQHF.

V is TRBV4-3 and J is TRBJ2-5, with D maybe TRBD1 (5 bases). The CDR3 runs 15 residues. Trimming took 1 base from V and 4 from J, leaving 13 bases between them. The germline V gene encodes CDR1 LGHNA and CDR2 YSLEER. The CDR3 is CASSQGPYQGETQYF. CDR3 DNA sequence: TGCGCCAGCAGCCAAGGCCCCTACCAGGGAGAGACCCAGTACTTC.

This chain connects TRBV5-1 to TRBJ2-6; TRBD2 aligns across 11 bases. J lost 0 bases, V lost 0 bases, and 2 bases had no gene match. This CDR3 has 18 amino acids. Germline V gene data show CDR1 as SGHRS and CDR2 as YFSETQ. CDR3 sequence: CASSLGLAGPSGANVLTF. The CDR3 DNA reads as TGCGCCAGCAGCTTGGGACTAGCGGGGCCCTCTGGGGCCAACGTCCTGACTTTC.

The chain joins TRBV19 to TRBJ1-5, with D unclear. Germline values: CDR1 LNHDA, CDR2 SQIVND (reference sequence). The V end was cut by 11 bases, the J end by 1 base, with 12 bases between. The CDR3 is 13 amino acids. The CDR3: CAASRLSNQPQHF. In DNA, the CDR3 is TGTGCCGCCTCGCGGTTGAGCAATCAGCCCCAGCATTTT.

The chain employs TRBV19 and TRBJ1-1, with D tentatively TRBD1 (5 bases). The CDR3 totals 13 residues. Trimming took off 4 bases at V and 9 bases at J, with 15 bases between the two ends. CDR1 LNHDA and CDR2 SQIVND come from the germline V gene (reference sequence). CDR3 in amino acids: CASSTGLPGQAFF. The CDR3 nucleotides are TGTGCCAGTAGTACAGGGCTCCCCGGCCAAGCTTTCTTT.

V gene TRBV6-2 or TRBV6-3 combines with J gene TRBJ1-1; no clear D. This CDR3 is 15 amino acids long. The V end lost 6 bases, the J end lost 1 base, and 15 bases lay between the germline ends. CDR1 and CDR2 (germline): MNHEY, SVGEGT. CDR3 nucleotide sequence: TGTGCCAGCAGCCCCCACGCGGTACAGAACACTGAAGCTTTCTTT. Its protein is CASSPHAVQNTEAFF.

J is TRBJ1-3 and V is TRBV18; D unclear. The CDR3 sequence is 16 residues long. Germline V gene sequence: CDR1 KGHSH, CDR2 LQKENI. V lost 1 base and J 0 bases, leaving 10 bases between the germline ends. CDR3 amino acids: CASSPLDGISGNTIYF. CDR3 coding DNA: TGTGCCAGCTCACCACTGGACGGGATCTCTGGAAACACCATATATTTT.

This clone came up a few times. The rearrangement uses TRBV5-1 and TRBJ2-1; the D gene is possibly TRBD2 (7 bases). CDR1 and CDR2 from the germline V gene are SGHRS and YFSETQ. The CDR3 is made up of 15 amino acids. Trimming pared 5 bases from V and 4 bases from J, leaving 16 bases between. CDR3 in DNA: TGCGCCAGCAGTCTCAGCGGGACACTATACAATGAGCAGTTCTTC. The encoded protein is CASSLSGTLYNEQFF.

The chain employs TRBV5-6 and TRBJ1-2; a weak D match, TRBD1 (5 bases). Germline CDR1 is SGHDT and CDR2 is YYEEEE. The CDR3 is 14 amino acids. The germline V and J ends were trimmed by 4 bases and 2 bases, with 12 bases remaining between them. The CDR3 DNA reads TGTGCCAGCAGCCTGGTCCGACAGAACTATGGCTACACCTTC. Its translation: CASSLVRQNYGYTF.